The 25 T cell receptor beta chains below come from one sample, sequenced in a study of cytomegalovirus exposure and HLA in healthy donors. The data were produced by immunoSEQ multiplex PCR, yet TCRdb's version contains in-frame clones alone and is incomplete. Of 150,000 to 200,000 clones in the sample, around 92% are singletons; the top ten hold under 13%. Sequencing was performed on PBMCs. The receptors were sampled from a woman aged 18 to 35 in good health and CMV-seropositive.

V usage is TRBV11-3 and J usage is TRBJ2-3, with 8 positions matching TRBD2. V was clipped by 5 bases and J by 6 bases; unmatched bases: 4. The CDR3 contains 13 residues. Germline assignment: CDR1 SGHNT and CDR2 YENEEA. In DNA form, the CDR3 reads TGTGCCAGCAGCCGTAGCGGGGAGGATACGCAGTATTTT. The encoded protein is CASSRSGEDTQYF. Using reference TRBV11-3 and TRBJ2-3 for the parts outside the CDR3, the full variable domain is EAGVVQSPRYKIIEKKQPVAFWCNPISGHNTLYWYLQNLGQGPELLIRYENEEAVDDSQLPKDRFSAERLKGVDSTLKIQPAELGDSAVYLCASSRSGEDTQYFGPGTRLTVL.

The CDR3, as DNA: TGTGCCACCAGCAGTAGACTAGTCGATGAGCAGTTCTTC. This codes for CATSSRLVDEQFF. The chain carries TRBV15 and TRBJ2-1, with D perhaps matching TRBD2 (6 bases). The V gene's germline CDR1 is LNHNV and CDR2 YYDKDF (reference sequence). Between the trimmed V and J ends, which lost 3 bases and 8 bases, there was a span of 11 bases. The CDR3 loop spans 13 amino acids.

This clone has a handful of counts. The chain carries TRBV7-6 and TRBJ2-7, with 8 bases fitting TRBD2. This CDR3 has 14 amino acids. Germline V gene sequence: CDR1 SGHVS, CDR2 FNYEAQ. V lost 2 bases and J lost 4; bases outside the gene matches: 4. As DNA, the CDR3 is TGTGCCAGCAGCTTAAAAGCGGGAGAATACGAGCAGTACTTC. This gives the protein CASSLKAGEYEQYF. Looking up the rest from reference TRBV7-6 and TRBJ2-7 gives the full variable domain: GAGVSQSPRYKVTKRGQDVALRCDPISGHVSLYWYRQALGQGPEFLTYFNYEAQQDKSGLPNDRFSAERPEGSISTLTIQRTEQRDSAMYRCASSLKAGEYEQYFGPGTRLTVT.

This chain connects TRBV4-1 to TRBJ2-1; TRBD2 matches 9 bases. Germline-derived CDR1 and CDR2 are MGHRA and YSYEKL. J gave up 1 base and V 8 bases, and 3 bases lay outside the gene matches. The CDR3 spans 14 residues. CDR3 nucleotides: TGCGCCAGCGGGCGGGAGGGGTCCTACAATGAGCAGTTCTTC. The encoded protein is CASGREGSYNEQFF.

This chain connects TRBV9 to TRBJ2-7, with D perhaps TRBD2 (6 bases). CDR3 length equals 14 residues. Trimming removed 0 bases from V and 2 bases from J, with 9 bases in between. Looked up from germline, CDR1 is SGDLS and CDR2 is YYNGEE. As DNA, the CDR3 is TGTGCCAGCAGCGTAGGGTTAGCGGCCTACGAGCAGTACTTC. Residues: CASSVGLAAYEQYF.

A remark on this clone: This sample includes further DNA sequences coding for the same CDR3. V and J are TRBV9 and TRBJ2-7; tentatively, D is TRBD1 (5 bases). Germline V gene lookup returns CDR1 SGDLS and CDR2 YYNGEE. The V and J ends lost 3 bases and 4 bases respectively, with 8 bases between them. The CDR3 is made up of 12 amino acids. This CDR3 is CASSGTGYEQYF. The CDR3 region has the DNA TGTGCCAGCAGCGGTACAGGATACGAGCAGTACTTC.

The CDR3 sequence is CAWSRVSTNYGYTF. The CDR3 DNA follows: TGTGCCTGGAGCCGGGTGTCCACTAACTATGGCTACACCTTC. This sequence joins TRBV30 and TRBJ1-2; D not resolved. Trimming removed 3 bases from V and 0 bases from J, with 11 bases in between. This CDR3 comprises 14 residues. CDR1 is GTSNPN and CDR2 is SVGIG in the germline V gene (reference sequence).

This clone came up once. The rearrangement links TRBV4-3 to TRBJ2-1; D is unclear. Germline V gives CDR1 LGHNA, CDR2 YSLEER. CDR3 size: 15 residues. V lost 2 bases and J 0 bases, leaving 8 bases between the germline ends. The CDR3 nucleotides are TGCGCCAGCAGCCAAAGAACAAGCTCCTACAATGAGCAGTTCTTC. Amino acid sequence: CASSQRTSSYNEQFF.

The chain links TRBV19 to TRBJ1-5; D unclear. This CDR3 contains 11 residues. Per the germline V gene, CDR1 is LNHDA and CDR2 is SQIVND (reference sequence). V lost 5 bases and J 6 bases, leaving 5 bases between the germline ends. The CDR3 DNA reads as TGTGCCAGTAGTGAAGCTCAGCCCCAGCATTTT. The encoded protein is CASSEAQPQHF.

This chain uses TRBV11-2 with TRBJ1-2; D uncertain. Trimming shortened V by 2 bases and J by 6 bases, and 10 bases separated the two germline ends. Per the germline V gene, CDR1 is SGHAT and CDR2 is FQNNGV. There are 13 residues in the CDR3. CDR3 bases: TGTGCCAGCAGCTTACAAGCCGGTGATGGCTACACCTTC. Translation: CASSLQAGDGYTF.

This chain uses TRBV28 with TRBJ2-7, with D possibly TRBD1 on 6 matching bases. The length of the CDR3 is 13 residues. V was pared by 3 bases and J by 7 bases, with 13 bases between. Per the germline V gene, CDR1 is MDHEN and CDR2 is SYDVKM. The CDR3 here is CASSFPGAEEQYF. For the CDR3, the DNA is TGTGCCAGCAGTTTCCCAGGGGCTGAGGAGCAGTACTTC.

The rearrangement links TRBV6-5 to TRBJ2-5, with TRBD1 matching 9 bases. Germline V gene data show CDR1 as MNHEY and CDR2 as SVGAGI. The V and J ends lost 6 bases and 5 bases, in that order; junction bases with no gene match: 4. The CDR3 runs to 13 residues. CDR3 DNA: TGTGCCAGCAGACAGGGGGCGGGGGAGACCCAGTACTTC. Residues: CASRQGAGETQYF.

The genes are TRBV10-1 and TRBJ2-2; D is uncertain. Trimming cost V 9 bases and J 2 bases, with 13 bases left between them. This CDR3 spans 14 amino acids. Germline V gene lookup returns CDR1 WNHNN and CDR2 SYGVQD (reference sequence). DNA of the CDR3: TGCGCCAGTACCCCAGGAATTAACACCGGGGAGCTGTTTTTT. It yields the protein CASTPGINTGELFF.

The CDR3 coding sequence is TGCGCCAGCAGCTTGGCGAGGACTAGCGGAAATACGCAGTATTTT. Encoded protein: CASSLARTSGNTQYF. This chain links TRBV5-1 with TRBJ2-3, with 10 bases lining up with TRBD2. Germline V gene sequence: CDR1 SGHRS, CDR2 YFSETQ. After removal of 0 bases from V and 7 bases from J, the junction contained 5 bases not matched to a gene. The CDR3 is 15 amino acids.

The chain links TRBV18 to TRBJ2-7; tentatively, D is TRBD1 (5 bases). The germline gives CDR1 KGHSH, CDR2 LQKENI. V shed 2 bases and J shed 3 bases, with 17 bases lying between them. This CDR3 comprises 16 residues. CDR3: CASSPYAGAVDYEQYF. DNA of the CDR3: TGTGCCAGCTCACCATATGCTGGGGCGGTGGACTACGAGCAGTACTTC.

This clone has only one observation. The rearrangement links TRBV9 to TRBJ2-3, with D possibly being TRBD2 (5 bases). Trimming took 0 bases from V and 4 from J, leaving 6 bases between them. The germline V gene encodes CDR1 SGDLS and CDR2 YYNGEE. The CDR3 extends over 13 amino acids. The CDR3 loop is CASSVGGADTQYF. In nucleotides, the CDR3 is TGTGCCAGCAGCGTAGGGGGAGCAGATACGCAGTATTTT.

The genes are TRBV15 and TRBJ2-7; a possible D gene is TRBD2 (6 bases). This CDR3 has 17 amino acids. CDR1 is LNHNV and CDR2 is YYDKDF in the germline V gene (reference sequence). Trimming cost V 0 bases and J 4 bases, with 19 bases left between them. CDR3 residues: CATSREGNLAEAYEQYF. The DNA of the CDR3 is TGTGCCACCAGCAGAGAGGGAAATTTAGCGGAAGCTTACGAGCAGTACTTC. The complete variable domain, with remaining parts taken from reference TRBV15 and TRBJ2-7, reads DAMVIQNPRYQVTQFGKPVTLSCSQTLNHNVMYWYQQKSSQAPKLLFHYYDKDFNNEADTPDNFQSRRPNTSFCFLDIRSPGLGDTAMYLCATSREGNLAEAYEQYFGPGTRLTVT.

The gene calls are TRBV6-5 and TRBJ1-1; D unclear. V lost 6 bases and J lost 4, with 12 bases in between. The CDR3 contains 13 residues. CDR1 and CDR2 (germline): MNHEY, SVGAGI. Here the CDR3 reads CASRVAVGTEAFF. CDR3 coding DNA: TGTGCCAGCAGGGTCGCGGTTGGCACTGAAGCTTTCTTT.

The V gene is TRBV2, the J gene TRBJ2-6; TRBD2 matches at 14 bases. The V segment lost 4 bases and the J segment 4 bases; nucleotides outside the gene matches: 6. Germline CDR1 reads SNHLY; CDR2 reads FYNNEI. This CDR3 has 18 residues. CDR3 sequence reads: CASSGLAGGPAGANVLTF. As DNA, the CDR3 is TGTGCCAGCAGTGGACTAGCGGGAGGGCCAGCAGGGGCCAACGTCCTGACTTTC. The full variable domain, in which reference TRBV2 and TRBJ2-6 provide the parts outside the CDR3, is EPEVTQTPSHQVTQMGQEVILRCVPISNHLYFYWYRQILGQKVEFLVSFYNNEISEKSEIFDDQFSVERPDGSNFTLKIRSTKLEDSAMYFCASSGLAGGPAGANVLTFGAGSRLTVL.

The chain employs TRBV10-2 and TRBJ2-7; TRBD2 matches 7 bases. This CDR3 has 16 amino acids. Looked up from germline, CDR1 is WSHSY and CDR2 is SAAADI. With V trimmed by 4 bases and J by 6 bases, 15 bases remained unmatched. This CDR3 is CASSGQQAGPRGEQYF. CDR3 bases: TGCGCCAGCAGTGGGCAGCAAGCGGGACCCCGAGGCGAGCAGTACTTC.

The J gene is TRBJ2-7, the V gene TRBV7-9; 14 nucleotides line up with TRBD2. V lost 5 bases and J lost 0; bases outside the gene matches: 3. Germline CDR1 reads SEHNR; CDR2 reads FQNEAQ (reference sequence). The CDR3 is made up of 16 amino acids. The CDR3, as DNA: TGTGCCAGCAGCCTGACTAGCGGGAGGGCCTCCTACGAGCAGTACTTC. This encodes CASSLTSGRASYEQYF.

The chain employs TRBV14 and TRBJ2-7; 9 bases line up with TRBD2. The CDR3 runs 16 residues. With V trimmed by 2 bases and J by 1 base, 6 bases remained unmatched. Germline loops: CDR1 SGHDN, CDR2 FVKESK. The CDR3 is CASSQILAGRSYEQYF. The CDR3 DNA follows: TGTGCCAGCAGCCAAATCCTAGCGGGAAGGTCCTACGAGCAGTACTTC.

V and J are TRBV19 and TRBJ1-2; perhaps TRBD1 as D (6 bases). The ends were cut back, 7 bases at V and 4 bases at J, with 13 bases in the middle. The CDR3 is 13 residues long. The V gene's germline CDR1 is LNHDA and CDR2 SQIVND (reference sequence). DNA for the CDR3: TGTGCCAGTAACCCCGGACAGATCTATGGCTACACCTTC. It is translated as CASNPGQIYGYTF.

This clone has only a few counts. The J gene is TRBJ2-1, the V gene TRBV2, with 8 bases aligning to TRBD2. The CDR3 loop spans 15 amino acids. The trim removed 5 bases at V and 8 bases at J, leaving 11 bases unmatched. In germline, CDR1 is SNHLY, CDR2 FYNNEI. The CDR3 is CASSHSGSLAHEQFF. The CDR3, as DNA: TGTGCCAGCAGTCACAGCGGGAGTCTTGCCCATGAGCAGTTCTTC.

This chain joins TRBV6-6 and TRBJ1-4; tentatively, D is TRBD1 (6 bases). The V gene's germline CDR1 is MNHNY and CDR2 SVGAGI (reference sequence). V lost 7 bases, J lost 4 bases, and 13 bases lay in between. The CDR3 loop spans 14 amino acids. Here the CDR3 DNA reads TGTGCCAGCAACCAACAGGGCGATAATGAAAAACTGTTTTTT. This encodes CASNQQGDNEKLFF.